This T cell receptor (beta chain) was obtained from a study of blood T cell repertoires in COVID-19. As for the study in general: Acute and convalescent COVID-19 specimens originated in the United States, Italy and Spain.

With 2 bases clipped from V and 5 bases from J, the junction kept 12 bases outside the gene matches. This CDR3 spans 18 amino acids. The germline V gene has CDR1 SGDLS and CDR2 YYNGEE. Method: immunoSEQ multiplex PCR; TCRdb's copy keeps in-frame clones and lacks some. The profile shows around 160,000 clones, 88% of them singletons. The J gene is TRBJ2-2, the V gene TRBV9, with 10 bases aligning to TRBD1. The sequenced material came from peripheral blood. The source is a human donor in a cohort sampled during active COVID-19. For the CDR3, the DNA is TGTGCCAGCAGCGTTAGTAGGGGACAGGGGCAACAGACCGGGGAGCTGTTTTTT. Protein sequence: CASSVSRGQGQQTGELFF.